This T cell receptor beta chain was profiled in a study of control samples from healthy donors and cancer patients. Profiling relied on immunoSEQ multiplex PCR, and the TCRdb table lists in-frame clones only, not all of them. The profile shows tens of thousands of clones, approximately 95% of them singletons. Looked up from germline, CDR1 is MNHEY and CDR2 is SMNVEV (reference sequence). V trimming: 3 bases; J trimming: 0 bases; junction bases outside the gene matches: 8. The length of the CDR3 is 17 residues. The receptor was isolated from a woman in her 30s in good health. V and J are TRBV27 and TRBJ1-2; TRBD1 aligns across 9 bases. Input material: blood. The CDR3 sequence: CASSLEGQGMPNYGYTF. CDR3 bases: TGTGCCAGCAGTTTGGAGGGACAGGGAATGCCTAACTATGGCTACACCTTC.